The source of this T cell receptor (beta chain) is a study of T cell responses to AZD1222 COVID-19 vaccine. Study at large: Combined were second doses at about 4 or about 12 weeks. Study results and limitations: Distributed over spike, vaccine-associated CD4 TCRs predominated at 160-218 and 743-854.

The CDR3 runs 13 residues. With 0 bases removed from V and 9 bases from J, the gap between germline ends came to 12 bases. Germline V lookup: CDR1 GTSNPN, CDR2 SVGIG (reference sequence). Here immunoSEQ multiplex PCR was the method, and the copy in TCRdb shows in-frame clones only, minus some. The sample carries roughly 60,000 clones, roughly 89% recorded once. Turning to this clone: Antigen: not known.

The specimen comprised peripheral blood, sampled on day 0 of AZD1222 vaccination. V usage is TRBV30 and J usage is TRBJ2-1; D may be TRBD2 (5 bases). The origin of this receptor is an adult in good health. The CDR3 sequence is CAWSVWAGSEQFF. CDR3 sequence (DNA): TGTGCCTGGAGTGTATGGGCGGGTAGTGAGCAGTTCTTC.